What follows are 9 T cell receptor beta chains derived from one specimen sequenced in a study of cytomegalovirus exposure and HLA in healthy donors. 13 Jbeta primers and 60 Vbeta primers were used for the PCR. The repertoire was sequenced with immunoSEQ multiplex PCR; TCRdb's copy has only in-frame clones and lacks some. The repertoire includes roughly 100,000 clones, 75% to 85% of them detected once, and approximately 6.1% sits in the top ten. Sequenced: PBMCs. The receptors were sampled from a man younger than 35 in good health and CMV-seronegative.

This chain connects TRBV5-1 to TRBJ2-5; 9 nucleotides line up with TRBD1. Germline-derived CDR1 and CDR2 are SGHRS and YFSETQ. V was pared by 4 bases and J by 5 bases, with 6 bases of the junction left unmatched. CDR3 length equals 14 residues. The CDR3 DNA is TGCGCCAGCAGCCCCACAGGGGGCGCGGAGACCCAGTACTTC. Its protein is CASSPTGGAETQYF.

The chain recombines TRBV4-1 with TRBJ1-1, with 7 bases matching TRBD1. The ends lost 6 bases at V and 6 bases at J; junction bases unmatched: 10. CDR1 is MGHRA and CDR2 is YSYEKL in the germline V gene. This CDR3 spans 14 amino acids. The CDR3 here is CASSHPPGGPEAFF. CDR3 nucleotides: TGCGCCAGCAGTCACCCTCCAGGGGGACCTGAAGCTTTCTTT.

This chain joins TRBV6-5 and TRBJ2-5, with D possibly being TRBD1 (8 bases). Germline lookup yields CDR1 MNHEY and CDR2 SVGAGI. Trimming took 8 bases from V and 6 from J, leaving 19 bases between them. The CDR3 runs to 14 residues. In nucleotides, the CDR3 is TGTGCCAGCGCCCAGGGGGCGGGAGTAAAGACCCAGTACTTC. It specifies CASAQGAGVKTQYF.

The rearrangement joins TRBV2 to TRBJ2-3; 11 bases match TRBD1. This CDR3 comprises 15 residues. V was clipped by 8 bases and J by 3 bases; unmatched bases: 7. CDR1 is SNHLY and CDR2 is FYNNEI in the germline V gene. The CDR3 loop is CASAQDRGHTDTQYF. The CDR3 coding sequence is TGTGCCAGCGCCCAGGACAGGGGGCATACAGATACGCAGTATTTT.

The genes are TRBV5-5 and TRBJ2-7; the match to TRBD1 covers 11 bases. The CDR3 consists of 15 residues. The germline V gene encodes CDR1 SGHKS and CDR2 YYEKEE (reference sequence). Trimming cost V 0 bases and J 3 bases; bases outside gene matches: 2. Here the CDR3 DNA reads TGTGCCAGCAGCTTGGGGACAGGGGGCAGCTACGAGCAGTACTTC. It yields the protein CASSLGTGGSYEQYF.

This clone was found once. The CDR3 loop is CASSLRWTANTGELFF. Here the CDR3 DNA reads TGCGCCAGCAGCTTGAGGTGGACAGCGAACACCGGGGAGCTGTTTTTT. The rearrangement joins TRBV5-1 to TRBJ2-2; a possible D gene is TRBD1 (6 bases). CDR3 length: 16 residues. Trimming shortened V by 1 base and J by 0 bases, and 10 bases separated the two germline ends. Per the germline V gene, CDR1 is SGHRS and CDR2 is YFSETQ.

This chain links TRBV15 with TRBJ1-2, with D perhaps matching TRBD1 (5 bases). Germline V lookup: CDR1 LNHNV, CDR2 YYDKDF (reference sequence). V dropped 0 bases and J dropped 4 bases, with 18 bases sitting between them. The CDR3 extends over 17 amino acids. The CDR3 DNA sequence: TGTGCCACCAGCAGAGATTTAAGAAGGGGAAGTAGCTATGGCTACACCTTC. This encodes CATSRDLRRGSSYGYTF.

The V and J genes are TRBV5-4 and TRBJ2-3; D is unresolved. CDR3 length: 17 residues. V was pared by 0 bases and J by 0 bases, with 14 bases between. Germline V gives CDR1 SGHNT, CDR2 YYREEE (reference sequence). The CDR3 nucleotides are TGTGCCAGCAGCTTGGATGGGCCTGGCCCTAGCACAGATACGCAGTATTTT. This codes for CASSLDGPGPSTDTQYF.

This chain uses TRBV2 with TRBJ2-1; D remains unclear. The germline gives CDR1 SNHLY, CDR2 FYNNEI. V was trimmed by 10 bases and J by 6 bases, leaving 7 bases between them. The CDR3 runs to 10 residues. The CDR3 loop is CATPGNEQFF. The CDR3 nucleotides are TGTGCCACCCCAGGCAATGAGCAGTTCTTC.